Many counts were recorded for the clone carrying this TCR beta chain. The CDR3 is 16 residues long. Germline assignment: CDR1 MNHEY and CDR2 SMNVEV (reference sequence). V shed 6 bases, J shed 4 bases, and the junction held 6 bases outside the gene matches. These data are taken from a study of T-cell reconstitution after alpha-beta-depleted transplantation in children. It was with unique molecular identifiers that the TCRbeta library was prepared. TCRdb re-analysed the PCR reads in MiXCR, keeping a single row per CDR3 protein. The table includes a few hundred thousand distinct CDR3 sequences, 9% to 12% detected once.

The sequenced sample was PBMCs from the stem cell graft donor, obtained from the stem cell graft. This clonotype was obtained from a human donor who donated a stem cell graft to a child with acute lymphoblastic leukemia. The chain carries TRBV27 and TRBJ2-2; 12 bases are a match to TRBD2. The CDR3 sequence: CASSLRLAGATGELFF. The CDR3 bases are TGTGCCAGCAGCCTCAGACTAGCGGGAGCCACCGGGGAGCTGTTTTTT.